Below are 2 T cell receptor beta chains sequenced from a single sample in a study of blood T cell repertoires in COVID-19. This table comes from immunoSEQ multiplex PCR, and its TCRdb copy is limited to in-frame clones, with some not included. The table lists around 310,000 clones, about 89% of them singletons. Material: peripheral blood. Receptors were obtained from an older woman with acute or convalescent COVID-19.

The chain links TRBV5-4 to TRBJ2-6; 12 nucleotides match TRBD1. Germline V gives CDR1 SGHNT, CDR2 YYREEE (reference sequence). V lost 2 bases and J lost 2; bases outside the gene matches: 2. The CDR3 is 17 amino acids. CDR3 amino acids: CASSLGTGGAGANVLTF. DNA for the CDR3: TGTGCCAGCAGCTTAGGGACAGGGGGCGCTGGGGCCAACGTCCTGACTTTC.

The chain carries TRBV4-2 and TRBJ1-1; TRBD1 is a possible D gene (5 bases). Germline V gene lookup returns CDR1 LGHNA and CDR2 YNFKEQ. V lost 1 base and J lost 5, with 26 bases in between. This CDR3 is built from 19 residues. CDR3: CASSQGVTVTAQERTEAFF. CDR3 nucleotide sequence: TGTGCCAGCAGCCAAGGTGTGACCGTGACAGCCCAGGAAAGAACTGAAGCTTTCTTT.